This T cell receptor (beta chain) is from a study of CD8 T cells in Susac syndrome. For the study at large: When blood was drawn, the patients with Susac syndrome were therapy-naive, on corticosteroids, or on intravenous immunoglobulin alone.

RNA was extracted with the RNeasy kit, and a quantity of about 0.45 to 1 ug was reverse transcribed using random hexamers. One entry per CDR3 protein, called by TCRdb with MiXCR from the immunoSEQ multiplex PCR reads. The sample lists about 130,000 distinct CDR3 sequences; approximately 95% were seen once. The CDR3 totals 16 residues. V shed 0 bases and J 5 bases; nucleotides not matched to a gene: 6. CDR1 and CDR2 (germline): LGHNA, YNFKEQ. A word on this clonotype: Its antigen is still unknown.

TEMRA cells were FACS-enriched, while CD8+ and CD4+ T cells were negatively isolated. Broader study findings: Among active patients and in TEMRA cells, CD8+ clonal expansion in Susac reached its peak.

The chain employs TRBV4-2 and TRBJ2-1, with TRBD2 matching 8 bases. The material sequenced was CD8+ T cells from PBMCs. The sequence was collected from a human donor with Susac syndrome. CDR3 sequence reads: CASSQDRGLGNNEQFF. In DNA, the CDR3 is TGTGCCAGCAGCCAAGATAGGGGACTAGGAAACAATGAGCAGTTCTTC.